A selection of T cell receptor beta chains follows, all from one sample in a study of regulatory T cells in long-lasting Graves disease. Using its own MiXCR run on the multiplex PCR reads, TCRdb lists one record per CDR3 protein. The sample consists of about 540,000 distinct CDR3 sequences, roughly 13% of them appearing once. These data are also associated with another study on T cells in Graves' hyperthyroidism and ophthalmopathy.

This specimen was peripheral blood mononuclear cells (PBMCs), taken at new diagnosis, from a patient treated with antithyroid drugs. The receptors here all came from a man between 25 and 39 years old with Graves disease. Both conserved end residues are part of each CDR3. D genes are given only for firm matches. The size entry is marked missing in some rows and otherwise reads once, few, many or a size class.

TRBJ2-5,TRBV29-1,many,-,TGCAGCGTTGAGGGGCAGTCGTTGTATGGCCAAGAGACCCAGTACTTC,CSVEGQSLYGQETQYF
TRBJ2-1,TRBV25-1,many,TRBD2,TGTGCCAGCAGTGACACCGGACTAGCGGGCCTCTCCTACAATGAGCAGTTCTTC,CASSDTGLAGLSYNEQFF
TRBJ1-4,TRBV10-3,-,TRBD1,TGTGCCATCAGTCCGACAGGGCCTAATGAAAAACTGTTTTTT,CAISPTGPNEKLFF
TRBJ2-7,TRBV12-3/TRBV12-4,many,TRBD1,TGTGCCAGCAGTACAGGGGGTTTCGAGCAGTACTTC,CASSTGGFEQYF
TRBJ2-7,TRBV5-1,many,-,TGCGCCAGCAGCTTGGCGGTATCGACGGGCGCCGAGCAGTACTTC,CASSLAVSTGAEQYF
TRBJ2-7,TRBV3-1,-,TRBD2,TGTGCCAGCAGCCATTCCACTAGCGGGACTTACGAGCAGTACTTC,CASSHSTSGTYEQYF
TRBJ1-2,TRBV10-3,-,TRBD1,TGTGCCATCCCCGGAGAAGGGACAGGGGTCTATGGCTACACCTTC,CAIPGEGTGVYGYTF
TRBJ2-3,TRBV11-2,many,-,TGTGCCAGCTCAGCAGGAGATACGCAGTATTTT,CASSAGDTQYF
TRBJ2-3,TRBV12-3/TRBV12-4,many,-,TGTGCCAGCAACGACCCCGGGGTTAGCACAGATACGCAGTATTTT,CASNDPGVSTDTQYF
TRBJ2-5,TRBV20-1,-,TRBD2,TGCAGTGCTAGTAGCGGGGCTCCAAAGGACTTC,CSASSGAPKDF
TRBJ1-2,TRBV10-3,-,-,TGTGCCATCAAAGGGCCCACCTATGGCTACACCTTC,CAIKGPTYGYTF
TRBJ2-1,TRBV29-1,many,TRBD2,TGCAGCGTTGGACTAGCCTCCCAGCGAGTCTACAATGAGCAGTTCTTC,CSVGLASQRVYNEQFF
TRBJ1-2,TRBV7-2,few,TRBD1,TGTGCCAGCAGCCGGGACAGGGAGGAAGGTGGCTACACCTTC,CASSRDREEGGYTF
TRBJ1-1,TRBV7-3,few,-,TGTGCCAGCAGCTTAATCAGGGACACTGAAGCTTTCTTT,CASSLIRDTEAFF
TRBJ1-5,TRBV7-9,-,-,TGTGCCAGCAGCGGTGACCTCAGGACTGATAGCAATCGGCCCCAGCATTTT,CASSGDLRTDSNRPQHF
TRBJ2-7,TRBV10-3,many,TRBD2,TGTGCCATCGCGGGAGCGCTGTACGAGCAGTACTTC,CAIAGALYEQYF
TRBJ2-7,TRBV15,few,-,TGTGCCACCAGCAGAGATAGGGGCCACTCCTACGAGCAGTACTTC,CATSRDRGHSYEQYF
TRBJ2-1,TRBV4-2,-,-,TGTGCCAGCAGCCAAGGTGTGGTTGAGTTTTACAATGAGCAGTTCTTC,CASSQGVVEFYNEQFF
TRBJ1-2,TRBV29-1,many,TRBD1,TGCAGCGTTGTGTTTGACGGACAGGGACCCTATGGCTACACCTTC,CSVVFDGQGPYGYTF
TRBJ2-2,TRBV30,-,-,TGTGCCTGCTCCCGGCTGTTGTCCGGGGAGCTGTTTTTT,CACSRLLSGELFF
TRBJ1-1,TRBV6-1,-,TRBD1,TGTGCCAGCAGTGGACAGGGTGTCCCTGAAGCTTTCTTT,CASSGQGVPEAFF
TRBJ1-4,TRBV9,-,-,TGTGCCAGCAGCGTTAGGACGGTCAATGAAAAACTGTTTTTT,CASSVRTVNEKLFF
TRBJ2-5,TRBV5-1,many,-,TGCGCCAGCAACCCGGGAATAGAGGAGACCCAGTACTTC,CASNPGIEETQYF
TRBJ2-1,TRBV28,many,-,TGTGCCAGCAGTTTACAGCGGACGAGCTCCTACAATGAGCAGTTCTTC,CASSLQRTSSYNEQFF
TRBJ1-2,TRBV27,many,TRBD1,TGTGCCAGCAGTCCCACAGGGGAGGTTGTTACCTTC,CASSPTGEVVTF
TRBJ1-1,TRBV20-1,-,-,TGCAGTGCCGCAGGGAATACTGAAGCTTTCTTT,CSAAGNTEAFF
TRBJ2-2,TRBV5-1,few,-,TGCGCCAGCAGTACCACGGACACCGGGGAGCTGTTTTTT,CASSTTDTGELFF
TRBJ2-3,TRBV4-2,-,TRBD1,TGTGCCAGCAGCCAAGATGGAGAGACAGGGGCAGATACGCAGTATTTT,CASSQDGETGADTQYF
TRBJ2-3,TRBV5-1,many,TRBD2,TGCGCCAGCAGCCAATCGGGGACTAGCGGGAGTGGAGATACGCAGTATTTT,CASSQSGTSGSGDTQYF
TRBJ2-1,TRBV5-1,few,-,TGCGCCAGCAGCTTGGCCAAACACAGTTATAATGAGCAGTTCTTC,CASSLAKHSYNEQFF
TRBJ1-2,TRBV5-6,many,TRBD1,TGTGCCAGCAGCTACAGGGGATATGGCTACACCTTC,CASSYRGYGYTF
TRBJ1-2,TRBV5-4,few,-,TGTGCCAGCAGCTCGGACAGCTGGTATGGCTACACCTTC,CASSSDSWYGYTF
TRBJ2-1,TRBV28,many,-,TGTGCCAGCATAAGTGGGGGGGCCACAGTCGGTGAGCAGTTCTTC,CASISGGATVGEQFF
TRBJ2-5,TRBV5-5,-,-,TGTGCCAGCAGCTTTTCCCCGTTGGGGGACGAGACCCAGTACTTC,CASSFSPLGDETQYF
TRBJ2-7,TRBV5-4,many,-,TGTGCCAGCAGCTTCGGTTCAGCGAGGATTGACGAGCAGTACTTC,CASSFGSARIDEQYF
TRBJ2-5,TRBV7-2,few,TRBD1,TGTGCCAGCAGCTTCGACAGGGCCCGCGAGACCCAGTACTTC,CASSFDRARETQYF
TRBJ1-1,TRBV7-9,few,-,TGTGCCAGCAGCTCGTGGGGGTCCTACACTGAAGCTTTCTTT,CASSSWGSYTEAFF
TRBJ2-1,TRBV20-1,many,TRBD2,TGCAGTGCGCACCCGAGACTAGCGGCCGTCTACAATGAGCAGTTCTTC,CSAHPRLAAVYNEQFF